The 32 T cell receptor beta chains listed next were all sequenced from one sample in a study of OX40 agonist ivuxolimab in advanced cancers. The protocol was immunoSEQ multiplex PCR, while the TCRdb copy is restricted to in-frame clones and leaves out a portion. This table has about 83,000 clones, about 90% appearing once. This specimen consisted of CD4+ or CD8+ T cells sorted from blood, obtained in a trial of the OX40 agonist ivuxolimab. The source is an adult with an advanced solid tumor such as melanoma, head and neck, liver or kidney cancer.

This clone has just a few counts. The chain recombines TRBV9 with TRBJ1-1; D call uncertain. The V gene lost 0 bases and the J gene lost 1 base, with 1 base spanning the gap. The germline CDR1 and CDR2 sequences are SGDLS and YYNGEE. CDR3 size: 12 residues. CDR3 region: CASSVANTEAFF. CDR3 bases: TGTGCCAGCAGCGTAGCGAACACTGAAGCTTTCTTT.

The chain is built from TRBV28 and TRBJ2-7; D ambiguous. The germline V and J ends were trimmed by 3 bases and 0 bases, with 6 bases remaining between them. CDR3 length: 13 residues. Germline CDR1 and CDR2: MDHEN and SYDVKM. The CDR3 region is CASSFWSSYEQYF. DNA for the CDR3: TGTGCCAGCAGTTTTTGGAGCTCCTACGAGCAGTACTTC.

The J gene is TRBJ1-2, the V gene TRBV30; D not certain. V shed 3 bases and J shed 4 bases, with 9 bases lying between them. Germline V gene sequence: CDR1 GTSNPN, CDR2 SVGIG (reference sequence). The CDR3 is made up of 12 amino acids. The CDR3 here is CAWRLVVYGYTF. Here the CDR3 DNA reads TGTGCCTGGAGGCTAGTAGTCTATGGCTACACCTTC.

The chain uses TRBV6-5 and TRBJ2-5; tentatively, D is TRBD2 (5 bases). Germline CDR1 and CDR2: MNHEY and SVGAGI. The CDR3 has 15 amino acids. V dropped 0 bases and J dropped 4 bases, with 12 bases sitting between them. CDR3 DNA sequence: TGTGCCAGCAGTTACTCTCTCGGGGTCGGAGAGACCCAGTACTTC. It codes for CASSYSLGVGETQYF.

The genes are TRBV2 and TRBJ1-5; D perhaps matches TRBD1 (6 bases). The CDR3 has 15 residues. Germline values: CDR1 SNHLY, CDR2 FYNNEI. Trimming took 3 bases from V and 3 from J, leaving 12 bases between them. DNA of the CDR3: TGTGCCAGCAGTGACGTTGGACAGCCCAATCAGCCCCAGCATTTT. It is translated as CASSDVGQPNQPQHF.

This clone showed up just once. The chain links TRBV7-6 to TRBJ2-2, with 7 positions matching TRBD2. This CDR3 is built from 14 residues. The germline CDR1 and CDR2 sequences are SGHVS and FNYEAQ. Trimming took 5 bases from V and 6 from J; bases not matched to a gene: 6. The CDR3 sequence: CASSLWEGSGELFF. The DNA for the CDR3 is TGTGCCAGCAGCCTCTGGGAGGGTTCCGGGGAGCTGTTTTTT.

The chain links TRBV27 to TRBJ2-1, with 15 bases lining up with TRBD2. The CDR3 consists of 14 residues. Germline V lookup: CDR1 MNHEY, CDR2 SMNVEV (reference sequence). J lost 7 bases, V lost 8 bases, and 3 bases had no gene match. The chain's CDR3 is CASGLAGGNNEQFF. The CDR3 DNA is TGTGCCAGCGGACTAGCGGGGGGGAATAATGAGCAGTTCTTC.

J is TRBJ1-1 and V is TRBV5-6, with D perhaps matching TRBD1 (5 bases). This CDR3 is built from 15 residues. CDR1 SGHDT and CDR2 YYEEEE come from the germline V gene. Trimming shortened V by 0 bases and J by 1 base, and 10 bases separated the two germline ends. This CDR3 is CASSLDLGPNTEAFF. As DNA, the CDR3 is TGTGCCAGCAGCTTGGATCTGGGGCCGAACACTGAAGCTTTCTTT.

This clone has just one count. The CDR3 nucleotides are TGTGCCAGCAGTCCGGGACTAGGCTACGAGCAGTACTTC. This codes for CASSPGLGYEQYF. The J gene is TRBJ2-7, the V gene TRBV28; TRBD2 agrees at 8 bases. The V and J ends lost 5 bases and 3 bases, in that order; junction bases with no gene match: 3. Germline CDR1 and CDR2: MDHEN and SYDVKM. The CDR3 sequence is 13 residues long.

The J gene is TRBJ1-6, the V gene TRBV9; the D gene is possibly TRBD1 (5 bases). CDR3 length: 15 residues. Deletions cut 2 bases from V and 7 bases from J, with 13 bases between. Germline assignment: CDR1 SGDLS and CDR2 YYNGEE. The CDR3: CASSVGVYGNSPLHF. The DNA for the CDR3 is TGTGCCAGCAGCGTGGGGGTCTATGGGAATTCACCCCTCCACTTT.

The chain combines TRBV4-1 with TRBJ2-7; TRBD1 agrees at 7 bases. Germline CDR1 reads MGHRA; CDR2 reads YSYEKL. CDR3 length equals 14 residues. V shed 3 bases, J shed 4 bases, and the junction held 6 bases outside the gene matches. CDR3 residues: CASSQVLQGYEQYF. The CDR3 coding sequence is TGCGCCAGCAGCCAGGTACTACAGGGGTACGAGCAGTACTTC.

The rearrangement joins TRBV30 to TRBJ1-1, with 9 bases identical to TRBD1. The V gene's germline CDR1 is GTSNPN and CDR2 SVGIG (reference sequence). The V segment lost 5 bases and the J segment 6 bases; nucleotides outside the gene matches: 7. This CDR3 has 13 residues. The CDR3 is CAWDLGTGPEAFF. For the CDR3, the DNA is TGTGCCTGGGACCTCGGGACAGGGCCTGAAGCTTTCTTT.

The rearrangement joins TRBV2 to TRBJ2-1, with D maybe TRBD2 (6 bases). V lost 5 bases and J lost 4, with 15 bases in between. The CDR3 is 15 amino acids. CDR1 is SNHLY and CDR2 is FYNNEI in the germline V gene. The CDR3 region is CASSTTGLPYNEQFF. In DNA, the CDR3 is TGTGCCAGCAGTACGACGGGACTCCCATACAATGAGCAGTTCTTC.

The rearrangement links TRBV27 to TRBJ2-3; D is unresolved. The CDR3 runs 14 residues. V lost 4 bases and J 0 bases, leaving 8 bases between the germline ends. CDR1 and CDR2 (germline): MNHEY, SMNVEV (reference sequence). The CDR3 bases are TGTGCCAGCAGTTATGTAAGAAGCACAGATACGCAGTATTTT. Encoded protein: CASSYVRSTDTQYF.

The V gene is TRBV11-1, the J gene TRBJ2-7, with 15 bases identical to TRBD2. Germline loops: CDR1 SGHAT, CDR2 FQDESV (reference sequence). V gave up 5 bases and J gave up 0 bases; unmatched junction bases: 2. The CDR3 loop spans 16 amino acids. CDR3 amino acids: CASSLGLAGGSYEQYV. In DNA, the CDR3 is TGTGCCAGCAGCCTGGGACTAGCGGGAGGCTCCTACGAGCAGTACGTC.

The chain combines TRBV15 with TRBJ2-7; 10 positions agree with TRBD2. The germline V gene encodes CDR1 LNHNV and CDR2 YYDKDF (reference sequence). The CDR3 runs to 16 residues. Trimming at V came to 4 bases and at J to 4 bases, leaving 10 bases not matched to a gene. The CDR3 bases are TGTGCCACCAGCAAAGAAAGCCTAGCGGGGGATTACGAGCAGTACTTC. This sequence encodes CATSKESLAGDYEQYF.

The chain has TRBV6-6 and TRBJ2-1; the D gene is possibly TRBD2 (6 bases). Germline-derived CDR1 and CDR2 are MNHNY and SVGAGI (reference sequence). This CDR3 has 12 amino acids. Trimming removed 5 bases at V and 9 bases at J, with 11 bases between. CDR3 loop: CASSPGLGEQFF. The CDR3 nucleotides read TGTGCCAGCAGTCCGGGACTCGGTGAGCAGTTCTTC.

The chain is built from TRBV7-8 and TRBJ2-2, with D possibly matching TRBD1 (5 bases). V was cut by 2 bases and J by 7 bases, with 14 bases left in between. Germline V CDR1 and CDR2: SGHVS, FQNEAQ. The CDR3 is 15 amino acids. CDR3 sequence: CASSLLLQGGGELFF. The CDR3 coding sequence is TGTGCCAGCAGCTTACTTCTCCAGGGTGGCGGGGAGCTGTTTTTT.

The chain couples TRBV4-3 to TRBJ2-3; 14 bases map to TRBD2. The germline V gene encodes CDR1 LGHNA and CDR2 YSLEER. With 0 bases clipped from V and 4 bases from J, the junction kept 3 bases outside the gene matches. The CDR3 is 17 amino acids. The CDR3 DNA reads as TGCGCCAGCAGCCAAGATGGGGGACTAGCGGGGGCAGATACGCAGTATTTT. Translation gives CASSQDGGLAGADTQYF.

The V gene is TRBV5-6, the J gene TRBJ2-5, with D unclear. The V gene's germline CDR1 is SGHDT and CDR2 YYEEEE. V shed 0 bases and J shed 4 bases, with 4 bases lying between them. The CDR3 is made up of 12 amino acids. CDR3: CASSLGPETQYF. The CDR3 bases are TGTGCCAGCAGCTTGGGCCCAGAGACCCAGTACTTC. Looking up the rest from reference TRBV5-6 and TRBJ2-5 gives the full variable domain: DAGVTQSPTHLIKTRGQQVTLRCSPKSGHDTVSWYQQALGQGPQFIFQYYEEEERQRGNFPDRFSGHQFPNYSSELNVNALLLGDSALYLCASSLGPETQYFGPGTRLLVL.

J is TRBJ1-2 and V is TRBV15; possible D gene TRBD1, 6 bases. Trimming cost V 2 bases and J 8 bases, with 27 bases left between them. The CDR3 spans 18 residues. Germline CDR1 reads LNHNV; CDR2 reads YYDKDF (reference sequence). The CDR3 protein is CATSRPRTTGLRLYGYTF. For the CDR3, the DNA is TGTGCCACCAGCAGACCTAGAACGACAGGACTCAGATTGTACGGCTACACCTTC.

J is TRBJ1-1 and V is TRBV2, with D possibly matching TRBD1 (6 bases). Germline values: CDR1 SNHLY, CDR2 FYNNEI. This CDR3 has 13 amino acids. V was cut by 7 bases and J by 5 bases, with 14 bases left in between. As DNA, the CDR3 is TGTGCCAGCAAGGTAGGGGGGAGAACTGAAGCTTTCTTT. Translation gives CASKVGGRTEAFF.

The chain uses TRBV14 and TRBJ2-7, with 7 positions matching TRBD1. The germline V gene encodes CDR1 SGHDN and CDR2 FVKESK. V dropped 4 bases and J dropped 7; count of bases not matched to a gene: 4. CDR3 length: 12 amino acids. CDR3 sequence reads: CASSPTGWEQYF. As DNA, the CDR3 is TGTGCCAGCAGCCCGACAGGGTGGGAGCAGTACTTC.

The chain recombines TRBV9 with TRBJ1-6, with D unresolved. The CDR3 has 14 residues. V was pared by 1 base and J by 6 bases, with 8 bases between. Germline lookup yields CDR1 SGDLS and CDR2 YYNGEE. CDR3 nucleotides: TGTGCCAGCAGCGTATATGGGGTTAATTCACCCCTCCACTTT. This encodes CASSVYGVNSPLHF.

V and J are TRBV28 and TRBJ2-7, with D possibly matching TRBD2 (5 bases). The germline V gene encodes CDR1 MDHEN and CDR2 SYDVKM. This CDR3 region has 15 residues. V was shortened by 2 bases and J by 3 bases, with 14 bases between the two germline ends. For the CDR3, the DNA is TGTGCCAGCAGTTTAGTCGGCGGAGGACTCTACGAGCAGTACTTC. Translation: CASSLVGGGLYEQYF.

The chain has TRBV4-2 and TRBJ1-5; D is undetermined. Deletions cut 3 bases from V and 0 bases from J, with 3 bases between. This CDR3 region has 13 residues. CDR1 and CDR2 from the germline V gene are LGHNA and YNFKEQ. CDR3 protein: CASSQGSNQPQHF. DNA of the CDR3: TGTGCCAGCAGCCAGGGTAGCAATCAGCCCCAGCATTTT.

This CDR3 reads CASSDPRLSPLHF. The CDR3 DNA is TGTGCCAGCAGTGATCCCCGTCTTTCACCCCTCCACTTT. J is TRBJ1-6 and V is TRBV2, with D unresolved. The CDR3 has 13 amino acids. The germline V gene has CDR1 SNHLY and CDR2 FYNNEI. The V and J ends lost 3 bases and 9 bases respectively, with 9 bases between them. Looking up the rest from reference TRBV2 and TRBJ1-6 gives the full variable domain: EPEVTQTPSHQVTQMGQEVILRCVPISNHLYFYWYRQILGQKVEFLVSFYNNEISEKSEIFDDQFSVERPDGSNFTLKIRSTKLEDSAMYFCASSDPRLSPLHFGNGTRLTVT.

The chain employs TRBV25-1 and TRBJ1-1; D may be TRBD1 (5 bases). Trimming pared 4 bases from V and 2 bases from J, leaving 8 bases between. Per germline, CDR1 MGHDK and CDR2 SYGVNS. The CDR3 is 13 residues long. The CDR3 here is CASSATVNTEAFF. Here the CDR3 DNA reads TGTGCCAGCAGTGCGACAGTTAACACTGAAGCTTTCTTT.

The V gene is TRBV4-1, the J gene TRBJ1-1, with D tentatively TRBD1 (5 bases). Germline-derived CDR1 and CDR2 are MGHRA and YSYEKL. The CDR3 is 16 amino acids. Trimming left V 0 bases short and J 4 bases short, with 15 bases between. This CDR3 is CASSQDSEAQGTEAFF. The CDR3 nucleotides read TGCGCCAGCAGCCAAGATTCGGAGGCTCAGGGCACTGAAGCTTTCTTT.

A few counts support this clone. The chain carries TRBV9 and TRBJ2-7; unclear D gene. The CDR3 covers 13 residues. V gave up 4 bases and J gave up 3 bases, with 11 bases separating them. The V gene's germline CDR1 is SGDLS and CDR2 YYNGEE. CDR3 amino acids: CASSQGDGYEQYF. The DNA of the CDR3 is TGTGCCAGCAGCCAAGGAGACGGCTACGAGCAGTACTTC. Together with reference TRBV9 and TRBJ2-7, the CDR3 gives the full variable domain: DSGVTQTPKHLITATGQRVTLRCSPRSGDLSVYWYQQSLDQGLQFLIQYYNGEERAKGNILERFSAQQFPDLHSELNLSSLELGDSALYFCASSQGDGYEQYFGPGTRLTVT.

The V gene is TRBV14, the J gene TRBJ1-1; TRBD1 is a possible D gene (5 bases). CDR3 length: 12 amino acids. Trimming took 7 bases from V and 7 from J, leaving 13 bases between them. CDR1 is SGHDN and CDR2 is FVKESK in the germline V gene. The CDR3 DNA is TGTGCCAGCACCCAGGGTGGAATTGAAGCTTTCTTT. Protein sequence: CASTQGGIEAFF.

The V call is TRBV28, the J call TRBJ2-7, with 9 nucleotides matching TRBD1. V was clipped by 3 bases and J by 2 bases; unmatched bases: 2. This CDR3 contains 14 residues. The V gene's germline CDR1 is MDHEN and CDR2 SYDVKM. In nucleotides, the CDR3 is TGTGCCAGCAGTTTTACAGGGGGCGCCTACGAGCAGTACTTC. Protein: CASSFTGGAYEQYF.